These 15 T cell receptor beta chains came from one sample sequenced in a study of CD8+CD57+ T cells in acquired aplastic anemia. Both TCR beta VDJ combination and CDR3 sequence profiling were carried out. Genomic DNA was the template for this profiling. TCRdb independently ran MiXCR on the reads; one entry per CDR3 protein. The sample carries hundreds of thousands of distinct CDR3 sequences, approximately 86% recorded once. Only patients with CD8+CD57+ cell expansion on flow cytometry were chosen for sequencing. Sequenced input: sorted CD4+, CD8+, or CD8+CD57+ T cells (not recorded which) from PBMCs. These receptors were taken from a human donor with aplastic anemia.

About this clonotype itself: Relative to the germline gene, one junction end is altered; a read error may explain this. The chain combines TRBV7-9 with TRBJ2-2; 9 bases are shared with TRBD2. Germline lookup yields CDR1 SEHNR and CDR2 FQNEAQ (reference sequence). The CDR3 runs 12 residues. The CDR3 nucleotides read TGTGCCGGCAGCTTTCAAAGAAGCGGGGGGACCTGG. Amino acid sequence: CAGSFQRSGGTW. The full variable domain, in which reference TRBV7-9 and TRBJ2-2 provide the parts outside the CDR3, is DTGVSQNPRHKITKRGQNVTFRCDPISEHNRLYWYRQTLGQGPEFLTYFQNEAQLEKSRLLSDRFSAERPKGSFSTLEIQRTEQGDSAMYLCAGSFQRSGGTWGEGSRLTVL.

Remarks on this clonotype: The missing conserved phenylalanine or tryptophan at the end of this CDR3 makes a read error likely. It is unclear where the CDR3 begins or ends on the DNA, so no DNA is shown, and the CDR3 is as TCRdb lists it. This sequence joins TRBV9 and TRBJ1-4. The CDR3 contains 12 residues when both ends are counted. From germline, CDR1 is SGDLS and CDR2 YYNGEE. The CDR3 sequence is CASSVRQPEKFT.

About this clonotype: The junction does not match germline at one end; this may be a read error. CDR3 amino acids: CASSLGGSYIGEEFF. In DNA, the CDR3 is TGTGCCAGCAGCTTAGGCGGTTCCTACATCGGTGAGGAGTTCTTC. The genes are TRBV7-9 and TRBJ2-1; D ambiguous. CDR1 and CDR2 from the germline V gene are SEHNR and FQNEAQ (reference sequence). The CDR3 runs 15 residues.

On this clonotype: The conserved closing phenylalanine or tryptophan is absent in this CDR3, likely reflecting a read error. The DNA is left out, because the CDR3 cannot be placed on it with certainty; the CDR3 is given as TCRdb lists it. The gene calls are TRBV7-6 and TRBJ1-1. The CDR3 spans 13 residues, counting both ends. Per the germline V gene, CDR1 is SGHVS and CDR2 is FNYEAQ. The chain's CDR3 is CASSPGTGPAGAN.

About this clonotype: At one end the junction does not follow the germline gene, possibly because of a read error. CDR3 coding DNA: TGTGCCACCAGCAGAGATATACAGGGGAACACTGAGGCTTTCTTC. It codes for CATSRDIQGNTEAFF. The chain couples TRBV15 to TRBJ1-1, with 7 bases matching TRBD1. The CDR3 sequence is 15 residues long. Germline V CDR1 and CDR2: LNHNV, YYDKDF (reference sequence).

This clonotype was detected once. This chain uses TRBV2 with TRBJ2-1; tentatively, D is TRBD2 (5 bases). V was trimmed by 2 bases and J by 12 bases, leaving 14 bases between them. Germline loops: CDR1 SNHLY, CDR2 FYNNEI. The CDR3 runs to 13 residues. CDR3 loop: CASSERGYNTQFF. In nucleotides, the CDR3 is TGTGCCAGCAGTGAACGGGGTTACAATACGCAGTTCTTC.

V and J are TRBV7-8 and TRBJ2-7, with D possibly matching TRBD1 (5 bases). CDR1 and CDR2 from the germline V gene are SGHVS and FQNEAQ. The CDR3 totals 18 residues. In nucleotides, the CDR3 is TGTGCCAGCAGCTTACAGGCAGGCCGGACAACCCTGTCCTACGAGCAGTATGTC. Amino acids: CASSLQAGRTTLSYEQYV.

J is TRBJ2-1 and V is TRBV7-2; D is ambiguous. Germline V gene lookup returns CDR1 SGHTA and CDR2 FQGNSA. The CDR3 is made up of 13 amino acids. Trimming shortened V by 5 bases and J by 12 bases, and 17 bases separated the two germline ends. CDR3 DNA: TGTGCCAGCAGCGATGGGCCAAACGATACGCAGTTCTTC. It translates to CASSDGPNDTQFF.

Regarding this clonotype: Since no conserved phenylalanine or tryptophan closes the CDR3, a read error is the likely cause. J is TRBJ2-7 and V is TRBV11-2, with a tentative D call TRBD2 (6 bases). The CDR3 has 15 amino acids. V was shortened by 4 bases and J by 3 bases, with 16 bases between the two germline ends. CDR1 and CDR2 (germline): SGHAT, FQNNGV. Written as DNA, the CDR3 is TGTGCCAGCAGCTGGGGAGGAGGGCCAAACTACGAGCAGTACTTA. Translated, it gives CASSWGGGPNYEQYL.

Comments on this clonotype: This CDR3 fails to terminate in the conserved phenylalanine or tryptophan, so it likely reflects a read error. The DNA is omitted, as the CDR3 cannot be located on it reliably, and the CDR3 follows TCRdb's listing. This chain joins TRBV15 and TRBJ2-7; TRBD2, the table's D call, was not compared with the DNA. The CDR3 numbers 18 amino acids, ends counted. The germline V gene encodes CDR1 LNHNV and CDR2 YYDKDF (reference sequence). The CDR3 spells CATSRDQSGTEAFFGQGT.

As to this clonotype: The DNA is left out, because the CDR3 cannot be placed on it with certainty; the CDR3 is given as TCRdb lists it. The J gene is TRBJ2-3, the V gene TRBV7-9; TRBD2, as called in the table, went unchecked against the DNA. The germline CDR1 and CDR2 sequences are SEHNR and FQNEAQ (reference sequence). The CDR3 numbers 14 amino acids, ends counted. The CDR3 protein is CASSAADTQYFHPF.

The chain recombines TRBV12-3 or TRBV12-4 with TRBJ2-3; TRBD2 matches 7 bases. The CDR3 covers 15 residues. The junction had 6 bases not matched to a gene; V was cut back by 5 bases and J by 1 base. This CDR3 reads CASSQALAGTDTQYF. DNA for the CDR3: TGTGCCAGCAGTCAGGCTCTAGCGGGCACAGATACGCAGTATTTT.

Only a few counts were recorded for this clonotype. Compared with germline, one end of the junction differs, possibly owing to a read error. This sequence joins TRBV7-8 and TRBJ2-3, with D unresolved. The germline gives CDR1 SGHVS, CDR2 FQNEAQ. CDR3 size: 14 residues. The CDR3 sequence: CASSFHPDGAAQSF. As DNA, the CDR3 is TGTGCCAGCAGCTTTCATCCAGACGGCGCAGCGCAGTCTTTT. Full variable domain (missing parts from reference TRBV7-8 and TRBJ2-3): GAGVSQSPRYKVAKRGQDVALRCDPISGHVSLFWYQQALGQGPEFLTYFQNEAQLDKSGLPSDRFFAERPEGSVSTLKIQRTQQEDSAVYLCASSFHPDGAAQSFGPGTRLTVL.

This chain connects TRBV7-6 to TRBJ2-7; D may correspond to TRBD1 or TRBD2 (5 bases each). Germline V lookup: CDR1 SGHVS, CDR2 FNYEAQ. The length of the CDR3 is 18 residues. The V and J ends lost 0 bases and 1 base respectively, with 19 bases between them. CDR3 DNA: TGTGCCAGCAGCTTAGCTCACGGGACGAAAGACATTTCCTACGAGCAGTACGTC. This gives the protein CASSLAHGTKDISYEQYV.

Points on this clonotype: This CDR3 fails to terminate in the conserved phenylalanine or tryptophan, so it likely reflects a read error. No DNA is shown, since the ends of the CDR3 on it are uncertain; the CDR3 is the one TCRdb lists. The chain combines TRBV7-9 with TRBJ1-5. In germline, CDR1 is SEHNR, CDR2 FQNEAQ (reference sequence). The CDR3 is 13 amino acids in total, end residues counted. The CDR3 loop reads CATSIVLGQPLHG.